This T cell receptor (beta chain) derives from a study of radiotherapy plus CTLA-4 blockade in lung cancer. The V gene end was trimmed by 5 bases and the J gene end by 12 bases; junction bases not matched to a gene: 12. The CDR3 spans 14 residues. The germline CDR1 and CDR2 sequences are MNHEY and SMNVEV (reference sequence). Generated by immunoSEQ multiplex PCR, the TCRdb table keeps only in-frame clones and is missing some. Of 95,000 to 150,000 clones detected, approximately 90% appear once; the ten largest clones hold under 8%. Those patients who had chemo-refractory metastatic non-small-cell lung cancer were given focal radiation along with CTLA-4 blockade through ipilimumab.

The chain uses TRBV27 and TRBJ2-1, with 8 bases lining up with TRBD1. The sample in question was peripheral blood, obtained from a patient treated with radiotherapy plus ipilimumab. The sequence derives from a human donor with non-small cell lung cancer that progressed on radiotherapy plus ipilimumab. The CDR3 region has the DNA TGTGCCAGCAGTCCAAATACAGGGGGTGGCGGGCAGTTCTTC. Translated, it gives CASSPNTGGGGQFF.